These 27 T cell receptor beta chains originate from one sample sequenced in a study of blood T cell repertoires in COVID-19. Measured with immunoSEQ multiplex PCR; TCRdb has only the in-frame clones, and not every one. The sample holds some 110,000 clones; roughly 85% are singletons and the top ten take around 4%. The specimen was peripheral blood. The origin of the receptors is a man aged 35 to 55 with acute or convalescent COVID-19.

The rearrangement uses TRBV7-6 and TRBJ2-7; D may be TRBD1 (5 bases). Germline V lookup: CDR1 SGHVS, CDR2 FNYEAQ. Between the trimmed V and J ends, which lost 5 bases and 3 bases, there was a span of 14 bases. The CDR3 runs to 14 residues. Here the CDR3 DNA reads TGTGCCAGCAGCCTACGGACACAAGGCTACGAGCAGTACTTC. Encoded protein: CASSLRTQGYEQYF. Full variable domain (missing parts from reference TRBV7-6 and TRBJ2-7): GAGVSQSPRYKVTKRGQDVALRCDPISGHVSLYWYRQALGQGPEFLTYFNYEAQQDKSGLPNDRFSAERPEGSISTLTIQRTEQRDSAMYRCASSLRTQGYEQYFGPGTRLTVT.

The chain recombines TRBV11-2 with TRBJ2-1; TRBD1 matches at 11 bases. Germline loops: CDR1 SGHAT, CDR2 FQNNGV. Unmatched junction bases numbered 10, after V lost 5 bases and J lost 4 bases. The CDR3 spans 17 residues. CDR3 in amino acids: CASSPRTGGRPYNEQFF. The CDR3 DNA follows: TGTGCCAGCAGCCCTCGGACAGGGGGCCGCCCTTACAATGAGCAGTTCTTC.

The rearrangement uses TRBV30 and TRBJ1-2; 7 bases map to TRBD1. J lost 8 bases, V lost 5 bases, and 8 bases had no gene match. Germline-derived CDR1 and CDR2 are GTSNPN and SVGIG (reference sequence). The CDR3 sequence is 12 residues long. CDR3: CAWLGTALGYTF. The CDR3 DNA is TGTGCCTGGTTGGGGACAGCACTCGGCTACACCTTC.

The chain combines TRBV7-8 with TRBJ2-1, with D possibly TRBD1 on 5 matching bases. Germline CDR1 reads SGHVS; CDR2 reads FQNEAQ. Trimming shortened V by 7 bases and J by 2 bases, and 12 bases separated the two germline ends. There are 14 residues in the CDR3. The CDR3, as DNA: TGTGCCAGCACCAAAGACAGAGCCTACAATGAGCAGTTCTTC. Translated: CASTKDRAYNEQFF.

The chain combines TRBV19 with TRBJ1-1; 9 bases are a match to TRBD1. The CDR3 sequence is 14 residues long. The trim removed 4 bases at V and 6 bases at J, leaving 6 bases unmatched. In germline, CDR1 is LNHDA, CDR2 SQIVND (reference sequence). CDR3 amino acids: CASSTDRGGAEAFF. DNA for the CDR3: TGTGCCAGTAGTACCGACAGGGGGGGCGCTGAAGCTTTCTTT.

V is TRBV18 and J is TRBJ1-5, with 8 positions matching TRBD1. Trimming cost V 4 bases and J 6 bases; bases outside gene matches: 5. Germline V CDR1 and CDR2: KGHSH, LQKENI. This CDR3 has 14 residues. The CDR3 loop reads CASSLGQGSQPQHF. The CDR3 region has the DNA TGTGCCAGCTCACTCGGACAGGGTAGTCAGCCCCAGCATTTT.

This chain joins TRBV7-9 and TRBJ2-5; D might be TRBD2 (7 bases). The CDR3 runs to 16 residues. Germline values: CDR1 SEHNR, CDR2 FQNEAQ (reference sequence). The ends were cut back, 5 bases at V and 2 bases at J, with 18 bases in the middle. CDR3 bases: TGTGCCAGCAGCGCAATCGGGGGGCTTGGACAAGAGACCCAGTACTTC. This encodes CASSAIGGLGQETQYF.

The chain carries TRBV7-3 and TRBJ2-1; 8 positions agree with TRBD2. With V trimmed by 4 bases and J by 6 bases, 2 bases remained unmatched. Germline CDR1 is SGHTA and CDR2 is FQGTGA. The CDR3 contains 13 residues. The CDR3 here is CASSSGTSNEQFF. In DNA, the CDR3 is TGTGCCAGCAGCTCCGGGACTAGCAATGAGCAGTTCTTC.

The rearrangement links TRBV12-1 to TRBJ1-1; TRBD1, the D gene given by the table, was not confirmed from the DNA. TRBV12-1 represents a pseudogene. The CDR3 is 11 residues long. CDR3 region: CASKTNTEAFF. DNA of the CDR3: TGTGCCAGCAAGACAAACACTGAAGCTTTCTTT.

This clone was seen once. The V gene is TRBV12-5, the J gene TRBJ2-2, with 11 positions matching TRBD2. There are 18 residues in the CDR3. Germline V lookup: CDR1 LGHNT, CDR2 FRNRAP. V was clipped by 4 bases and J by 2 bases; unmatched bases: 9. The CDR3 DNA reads TGTGCTAGTGGTTGGATGATAGGGACTAGCGGAAACACCGGGGAGCTGTTTTTT. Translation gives CASGWMIGTSGNTGELFF.

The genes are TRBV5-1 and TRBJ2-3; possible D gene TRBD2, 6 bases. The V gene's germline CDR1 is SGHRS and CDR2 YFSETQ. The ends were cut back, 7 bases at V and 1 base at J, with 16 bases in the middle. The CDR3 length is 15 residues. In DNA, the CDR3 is TGCGCCAGCGTACAGGAGGGTACCGGCACAGATACGCAGTATTTT. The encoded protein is CASVQEGTGTDTQYF.

The CDR3: CATRTGYNSPLHF. The CDR3 DNA follows: TGCGCCACCCGAACGGGGTATAATTCACCCCTCCACTTT. The J gene is TRBJ1-6, the V gene TRBV5-1, with no clear D. This CDR3 region has 13 residues. The V end lost 9 bases, the J end lost 4 bases, and 11 bases lay between the germline ends. CDR1 SGHRS and CDR2 YFSETQ come from the germline V gene.

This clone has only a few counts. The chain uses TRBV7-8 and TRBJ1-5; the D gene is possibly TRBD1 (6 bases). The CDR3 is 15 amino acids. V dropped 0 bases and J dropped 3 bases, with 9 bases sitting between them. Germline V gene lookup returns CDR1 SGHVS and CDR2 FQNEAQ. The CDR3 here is CASSLAGHYNQPQHF. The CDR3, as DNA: TGTGCCAGCAGCTTAGCGGGACATTACAATCAGCCCCAGCATTTT.

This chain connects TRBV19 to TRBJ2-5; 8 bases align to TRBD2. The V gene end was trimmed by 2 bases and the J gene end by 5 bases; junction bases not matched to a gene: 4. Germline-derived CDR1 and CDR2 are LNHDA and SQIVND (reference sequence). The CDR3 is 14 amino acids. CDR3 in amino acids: CASSISGSGETQYF. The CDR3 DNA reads TGTGCCAGTAGTATAAGCGGGAGCGGCGAGACCCAGTACTTC.

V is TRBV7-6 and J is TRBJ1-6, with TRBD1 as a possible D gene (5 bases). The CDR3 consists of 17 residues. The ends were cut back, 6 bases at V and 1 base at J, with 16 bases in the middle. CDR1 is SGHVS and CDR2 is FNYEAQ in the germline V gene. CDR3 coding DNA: TGTGCCAGCAGGCGGGGGTCTAAGGTGTCCTATAATTCACCCCTCCACTTT. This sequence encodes CASRRGSKVSYNSPLHF. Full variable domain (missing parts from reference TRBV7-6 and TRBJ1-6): GAGVSQSPRYKVTKRGQDVALRCDPISGHVSLYWYRQALGQGPEFLTYFNYEAQQDKSGLPNDRFSAERPEGSISTLTIQRTEQRDSAMYRCASRRGSKVSYNSPLHFGNGTRLTVT.

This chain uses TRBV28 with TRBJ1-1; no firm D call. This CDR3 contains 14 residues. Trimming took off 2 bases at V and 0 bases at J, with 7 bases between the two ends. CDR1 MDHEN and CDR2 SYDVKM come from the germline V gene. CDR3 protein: CASSLINVNTEAFF. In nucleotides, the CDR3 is TGTGCCAGCAGTTTAATAAATGTGAACACTGAAGCTTTCTTT.

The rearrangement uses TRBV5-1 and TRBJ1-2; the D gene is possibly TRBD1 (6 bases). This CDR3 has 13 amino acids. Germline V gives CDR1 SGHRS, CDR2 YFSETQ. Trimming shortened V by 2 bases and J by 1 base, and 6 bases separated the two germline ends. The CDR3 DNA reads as TGCGCCAGCAGCTTAGGGGGTAACTATGGCTACACCTTC. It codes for CASSLGGNYGYTF.

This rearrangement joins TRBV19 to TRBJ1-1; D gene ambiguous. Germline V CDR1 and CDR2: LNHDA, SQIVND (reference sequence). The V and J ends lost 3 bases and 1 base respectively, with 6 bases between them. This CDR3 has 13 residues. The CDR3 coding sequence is TGTGCCAGTAGTATCAACAGGAACACTGAAGCTTTCTTT. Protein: CASSINRNTEAFF.

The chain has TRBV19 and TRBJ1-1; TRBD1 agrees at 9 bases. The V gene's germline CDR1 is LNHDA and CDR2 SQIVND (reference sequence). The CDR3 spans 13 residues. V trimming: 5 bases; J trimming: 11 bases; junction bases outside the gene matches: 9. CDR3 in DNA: TGTGCCAGTAGTTTTGACAGGGGGAGCGGGGCTTTCTTT. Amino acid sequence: CASSFDRGSGAFF.

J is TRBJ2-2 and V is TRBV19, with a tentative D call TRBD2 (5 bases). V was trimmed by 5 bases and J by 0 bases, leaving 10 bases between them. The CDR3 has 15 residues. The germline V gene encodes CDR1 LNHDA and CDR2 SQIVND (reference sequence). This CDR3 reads CASSPVDSNTGELFF. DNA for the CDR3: TGTGCCAGTAGTCCGGTGGACTCGAACACCGGGGAGCTGTTTTTT.

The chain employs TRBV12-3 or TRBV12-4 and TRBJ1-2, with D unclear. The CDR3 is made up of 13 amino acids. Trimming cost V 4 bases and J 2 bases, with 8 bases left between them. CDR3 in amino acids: CASSSPLNYGYTF. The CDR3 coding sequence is TGTGCCAGCAGTTCTCCACTAAACTATGGCTACACCTTC.

For the CDR3, the DNA is TGTGCCAGTAGTATAACCCAACCCAGGGGACCTGGAAACACCATATATTTT. The encoded protein is CASSITQPRGPGNTIYF. The genes are TRBV19 and TRBJ1-3; D possibly corresponds to TRBD1 (6 bases). CDR3 length equals 17 residues. With 2 bases removed from V and 2 bases from J, the gap between germline ends came to 16 bases. From germline, CDR1 is LNHDA and CDR2 SQIVND (reference sequence).

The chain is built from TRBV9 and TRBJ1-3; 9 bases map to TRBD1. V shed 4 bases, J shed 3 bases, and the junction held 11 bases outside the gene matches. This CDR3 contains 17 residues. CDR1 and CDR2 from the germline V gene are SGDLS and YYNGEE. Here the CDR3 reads CASSSRARDRVGNTIYF. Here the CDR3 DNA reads TGTGCCAGCAGCTCAAGAGCGAGGGACAGGGTTGGAAACACCATATATTTT.

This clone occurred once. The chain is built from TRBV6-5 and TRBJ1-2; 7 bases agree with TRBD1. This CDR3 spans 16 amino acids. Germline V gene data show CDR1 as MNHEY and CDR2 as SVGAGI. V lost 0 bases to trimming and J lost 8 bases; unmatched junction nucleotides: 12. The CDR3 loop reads CASSYSTSATGRGYTF. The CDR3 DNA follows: TGTGCCAGCAGTTACTCGACATCGGCGACAGGGAGGGGCTACACCTTC.

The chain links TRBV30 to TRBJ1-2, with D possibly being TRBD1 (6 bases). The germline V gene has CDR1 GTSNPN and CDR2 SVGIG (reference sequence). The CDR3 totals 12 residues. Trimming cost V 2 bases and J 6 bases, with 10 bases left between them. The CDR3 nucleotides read TGTGCCTGGAGTTCCAGGGGAGATGGCTACACCTTC. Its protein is CAWSSRGDGYTF.

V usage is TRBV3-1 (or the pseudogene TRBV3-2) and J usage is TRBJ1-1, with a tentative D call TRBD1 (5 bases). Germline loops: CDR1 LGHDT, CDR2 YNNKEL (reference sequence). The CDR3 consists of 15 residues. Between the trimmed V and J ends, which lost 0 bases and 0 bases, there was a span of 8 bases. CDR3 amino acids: CASSQEGAMNTEAFF. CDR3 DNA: TGTGCCAGCAGCCAAGAAGGGGCCATGAACACTGAAGCTTTCTTT.

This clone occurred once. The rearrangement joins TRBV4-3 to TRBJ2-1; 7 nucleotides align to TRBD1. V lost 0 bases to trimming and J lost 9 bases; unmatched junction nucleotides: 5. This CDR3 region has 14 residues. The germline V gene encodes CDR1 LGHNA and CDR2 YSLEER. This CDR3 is CASSQDPNRGEQFF. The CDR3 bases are TGCGCCAGCAGCCAAGATCCGAACAGGGGTGAGCAGTTCTTC.